This T cell receptor beta chain was documented in a study of regulatory T cells in long-lasting Graves disease. Overall study findings and caveats: Lower TCR diversity was seen in persistent Graves' patients than in newly diagnosed ones.

Time point specified: newly diagnosed GD, antithyroid drugs for less than 3 months. Construction of the TCR library relied on RNA isolated from PBMCs. The germline gives CDR1 SEHNR, CDR2 FQNEAQ (reference sequence). V was clipped by 0 bases and J by 0 bases, with 14 bases between them. The CDR3 covers 17 residues. In its sample, this clonotype was seen many times. The target antigen is unknown. To make TCR beta libraries, researchers used iRepertoire HTBI primers and Arm-PCR of CDR3 regions. TCRdb fed the multiplex PCR reads into MiXCR, producing one record per CDR3 protein. Seen here are about 620,000 distinct CDR3 sequences, approximately 15% observed once, and the top ten hold around 18%. The same data also went into a second study, on T cells in Graves' hyperthyroidism and ophthalmopathy. As reported in that work: HTBI primers were used for first-round RT-PCR of the TCR CDR3.

The sequence was collected from a woman between 25 and 40 years old with Graves disease. Sequencing was performed on peripheral blood mononuclear cells (PBMCs), taken at new diagnosis, from a patient treated with antithyroid drugs. The chain couples TRBV7-9 to TRBJ2-5, with a possible D match to TRBD1 (6 bases). The CDR3 bases are TGTGCCAGCAGCTTAGCCGTGGACAGCTCGTACCAAGAGACCCAGTACTTC. Translation gives CASSLAVDSSYQETQYF. The complete variable domain, with remaining parts taken from reference TRBV7-9 and TRBJ2-5, reads DTGVSQNPRHKITKRGQNVTFRCDPISEHNRLYWYRQTLGQGPEFLTYFQNEAQLEKSRLLSDRFSAERPKGSFSTLEIQRTEQGDSAMYLCASSLAVDSSYQETQYFGPGTRLLVL.